The 29 T cell receptor beta chains reported below all come from one sample, sequenced in a study of blood T cell repertoires in COVID-19. The data were produced by immunoSEQ multiplex PCR, yet TCRdb's version contains in-frame clones alone and is incomplete. Altogether more than 110,000 clones are present, about 87% being singletons, with the ten largest covering approximately 4.2%. The sample consisted of peripheral blood. The origin of the receptors is a woman between 40 and 55 years old with acute or convalescent COVID-19.

This chain links TRBV6-2 or TRBV6-3 with TRBJ1-2, with D possibly matching TRBD1 (5 bases). Between the trimmed V and J ends, which lost 6 bases and 7 bases, there was a span of 15 bases. The CDR3 is made up of 13 amino acids. The germline gives CDR1 MNHEY, CDR2 SVGEGT. CDR3 loop: CASSLPPDTGYTF. CDR3 DNA sequence: TGTGCCAGCAGCCTACCCCCGGACACTGGCTACACCTTC.

The rearrangement links TRBV6-5 to TRBJ2-7, with TRBD2 matching over 7 bases. The V and J ends lost 5 bases and 7 bases, in that order; junction bases with no gene match: 11. The CDR3 has 14 amino acids. Germline CDR1 is MNHEY and CDR2 is SVGAGI. The CDR3 DNA reads as TGTGCCAGCAGTAGGCAGGGACTACCGGGAGAGCAGTACTTC. Its translation: CASSRQGLPGEQYF.

This clone has just a few counts. The chain carries TRBV9 and TRBJ1-6; D might be TRBD1 (6 bases). Germline lookup yields CDR1 SGDLS and CDR2 YYNGEE. The ends were cut back, 4 bases at V and 10 bases at J, with 18 bases in the middle. CDR3 length: 15 residues. This CDR3 reads CASSREGGLKSPLHF. The CDR3 nucleotides are TGTGCCAGCAGCCGAGAGGGGGGGCTGAAGTCACCCCTCCACTTT.

The chain is built from TRBV28 and TRBJ2-6; TRBD2 might be the D (7 bases). V shed 1 base and J shed 1 base, with 14 bases lying between them. Germline loops: CDR1 MDHEN, CDR2 SYDVKM. This CDR3 spans 18 amino acids. The CDR3 sequence: CASSLLAGARSGANVLTF. The CDR3 nucleotides read TGTGCCAGCAGTTTATTGGCGGGGGCGCGATCTGGGGCCAACGTCCTGACTTTC.

The chain couples TRBV4-3 to TRBJ2-7, with 8 bases aligning to TRBD1. Trimming took 5 bases from V and 2 from J; bases not matched to a gene: 8. Germline CDR1 and CDR2: LGHNA and YSLEER. The CDR3 length is 15 residues. The CDR3 loop is CASSYLTGVTYEQYF. The DNA for the CDR3 is TGCGCCAGCAGCTACCTGACAGGGGTCACCTACGAGCAGTACTTC.

This clone occurred a few times. The rearrangement links TRBV13 to TRBJ2-2; 10 positions match TRBD2. V shed 3 bases and J 5 bases; nucleotides not matched to a gene: 18. The CDR3 extends over 20 amino acids. CDR1 and CDR2 from the germline V gene are PRHDT and FYEKMQ (reference sequence). This chain's CDR3 is CASSFTLRTSGLLRTGELFF. DNA for the CDR3: TGTGCCAGCAGCTTCACTTTACGGACTAGCGGCTTACTCCGGACCGGGGAGCTGTTTTTT.

This clone has a handful of counts. V is TRBV7-3 and J is TRBJ2-7, with a weak D call TRBD2 (6 bases). The CDR3 consists of 13 residues. Germline-derived CDR1 and CDR2 are SGHTA and FQGTGA. Trimming shortened V by 4 bases and J by 6 bases, and 13 bases separated the two germline ends. CDR3 loop: CASSSGGPSEQYF. The CDR3 nucleotides are TGTGCCAGCAGCTCTGGAGGGCCAAGCGAGCAGTACTTC.

The chain is built from TRBV28 and TRBJ2-7, with 8 nucleotides matching TRBD1. V shed 3 bases, J shed 13 bases, and the junction held 14 bases outside the gene matches. Per germline, CDR1 MDHEN and CDR2 SYDVKM. The CDR3 length is 14 residues. The CDR3 DNA reads as TGTGCCAGCAGTTTGAGACAGGGGTTGTGGACGACATACTTC. It encodes CASSLRQGLWTTYF.

The chain recombines TRBV19 with TRBJ1-2; 9 nucleotides line up with TRBD1. CDR1 LNHDA and CDR2 SQIVND come from the germline V gene (reference sequence). After removal of 5 bases from V and 6 bases from J, the junction contained 4 bases not matched to a gene. The CDR3 consists of 13 residues. The DNA for the CDR3 is TGTGCCAGTAGTTGGACAGGGGTTCATGGCTACACCTTC. This translates into CASSWTGVHGYTF.

In its sample, this clone was seen a few times. The chain recombines TRBV6-2 or TRBV6-3 with TRBJ2-7; 8 nucleotides line up with TRBD2. The CDR3 sequence is 14 residues long. Germline CDR1 reads MNHEY; CDR2 reads SVGEGT. V shed 3 bases and J 4 bases; nucleotides not matched to a gene: 5. CDR3 nucleotides: TGTGCCAGCAGTTATCAGCGGGGGACATACGAGCAGTACTTC. Amino acid sequence: CASSYQRGTYEQYF.

The chain has TRBV29-1 and TRBJ1-4; the D is unclear. CDR1 is SQVTM, CDR2 ANQGSEA, per germline. Trimming stripped 7 bases from V and 8 bases from J, with 17 bases between. The CDR3 has 13 residues. CDR3 region: CSAGGGGNEKLFF. CDR3 DNA: TGCAGCGCCGGAGGAGGTGGGAACGAAAAACTGTTTTTT.

About this clone itself: Other DNA sequences in the same sample also yield this CDR3. The gene calls are TRBV6-2 or TRBV6-3 and TRBJ1-2, with TRBD1 matching 7 bases. V lost 4 bases to trimming and J lost 4 bases; unmatched junction nucleotides: 3. This CDR3 has 13 residues. Looked up from germline, CDR1 is MNHEY and CDR2 is SVGEGT. The CDR3 DNA reads TGTGCCAGCAGTTTCACAGGGGCCTATGGCTACACCTTC. It codes for CASSFTGAYGYTF.

The V call is TRBV6-2 or TRBV6-3, the J call TRBJ2-5; 9 nucleotides line up with TRBD2. The CDR3 runs to 14 residues. Trimming took 0 bases from V and 7 from J; bases not matched to a gene: 3. The V gene's germline CDR1 is MNHEY and CDR2 SVGEGT. DNA for the CDR3: TGTGCCAGCAGTTACTCGGGGACTAGCTTGACCCAGTACTTC. Amino acids: CASSYSGTSLTQYF.

The chain links TRBV6-2 or TRBV6-3 to TRBJ2-7, with D unclear. The V end lost 2 bases, the J end lost 4 bases, and 6 bases lay between the germline ends. CDR1 MNHEY and CDR2 SVGEGT come from the germline V gene. The CDR3 totals 12 residues. CDR3 bases: TGTGCCAGCAGTTACCTAGATTACGAGCAGTACTTC. Protein: CASSYLDYEQYF.

This clone has only a few counts. The chain couples TRBV12-2 to TRBJ1-1. TRBV12-2 is reported as a pseudogene. The CDR3 is made up of 16 amino acids. CDR3 nucleotide sequence: TGTGCAAGTCGCTTAGAATTAAGGAGTAGGAACACTGAAGCTTTCTTT. Its translation is CASRLELRSRNTEAFF.

J is TRBJ2-7 and V is TRBV5-1; 9 bases align to TRBD2. Per germline, CDR1 SGHRS and CDR2 YFSETQ. The CDR3 extends over 17 amino acids. J lost 1 base, V lost 2 bases, and 10 bases had no gene match. The CDR3, as DNA: TGCGCCAGCAGCTTCAGGAGGTCGACTAGCGGTTCCTACGAGCAGTACTTC. Amino acids: CASSFRRSTSGSYEQYF.

This chain joins TRBV19 and TRBJ2-7; perhaps TRBD1 as D (5 bases). From germline, CDR1 is LNHDA and CDR2 SQIVND (reference sequence). CDR3 length: 13 amino acids. The germline V and J ends were trimmed by 5 bases and 2 bases, with 10 bases remaining between them. CDR3 sequence reads: CASSRQWPYEQYF. The DNA of the CDR3 is TGTGCCAGTAGTCGACAGTGGCCCTACGAGCAGTACTTC.

The genes are TRBV2 and TRBJ1-5; D is possibly TRBD1 (6 bases). CDR3 length equals 15 residues. Germline values: CDR1 SNHLY, CDR2 FYNNEI. V gave up 0 bases and J gave up 5 bases, with 11 bases separating them. This CDR3 reads CASSEAGGGYQPQHF. The DNA for the CDR3 is TGTGCCAGCAGTGAAGCAGGGGGGGGTTATCAGCCCCAGCATTTT.

The CDR3 DNA reads TGTGCCAGCAGTTTAGGGACAGTGGGGAATCAGCCCCAGCATTTT. Encoded protein: CASSLGTVGNQPQHF. The chain joins TRBV27 to TRBJ1-5; 7 nucleotides match TRBD1. In germline, CDR1 is MNHEY, CDR2 SMNVEV (reference sequence). The CDR3 has 15 amino acids. Trimming removed 2 bases from V and 4 bases from J; junction bases left unmatched: 5.

This chain uses TRBV2 with TRBJ2-1, with 9 bases matching TRBD1. Looked up from germline, CDR1 is SNHLY and CDR2 is FYNNEI. The V gene end was trimmed by 2 bases and the J gene end by 4 bases; junction bases not matched to a gene: 3. This CDR3 is 15 amino acids long. The CDR3 sequence: CASSELGQGYNEQFF. CDR3 sequence (DNA): TGTGCCAGCAGTGAACTCGGACAGGGGTACAATGAGCAGTTCTTC.

V is TRBV6-2 or TRBV6-3 and J is TRBJ2-7, with 7 bases fitting TRBD1. The CDR3 has 13 residues. Germline loops: CDR1 MNHEY, CDR2 SVGEGT. The V segment lost 4 bases and the J segment 2 bases; nucleotides outside the gene matches: 2. The CDR3: CASSWDSPYEQYF. The CDR3 DNA follows: TGTGCCAGCAGTTGGGACAGCCCCTACGAGCAGTACTTC.

This chain joins TRBV5-1 and TRBJ1-6; 8 nucleotides agree with TRBD1. CDR1 and CDR2 from the germline V gene are SGHRS and YFSETQ. V dropped 0 bases and J dropped 9; count of bases not matched to a gene: 8. This CDR3 spans 16 amino acids. CDR3 sequence: CASSLAQGQGGSPLHF. The CDR3 region has the DNA TGCGCCAGCAGCTTGGCGCAAGGACAGGGAGGTTCACCCCTCCACTTT.

The V call is TRBV4-3, the J call TRBJ2-7; 12 bases are shared with TRBD2. Looked up from germline, CDR1 is LGHNA and CDR2 is YSLEER. V trimming: 0 bases; J trimming: 4 bases; junction bases outside the gene matches: 4. CDR3 length equals 16 residues. The CDR3 sequence is CASSQEVLAGGYEQYF. CDR3 bases: TGCGCCAGCAGCCAAGAAGTGCTAGCGGGAGGGTACGAGCAGTACTTC.

This sequence joins TRBV5-1 and TRBJ2-1, with 8 bases identical to TRBD2. In germline, CDR1 is SGHRS, CDR2 YFSETQ. V was clipped by 1 base and J by 5 bases; unmatched bases: 2. This CDR3 is 14 amino acids long. Here the CDR3 DNA reads TGCGCCAGCAGCTTGAAGCGGGAGAACAATGAGCAGTTCTTC. The encoded protein is CASSLKRENNEQFF.

The V and J genes are TRBV2 and TRBJ2-3, with TRBD2 identical over 9 bases. V was clipped by 4 bases and J by 7 bases; unmatched bases: 3. The CDR3 extends over 13 amino acids. Germline-derived CDR1 and CDR2 are SNHLY and FYNNEI. The CDR3 sequence: CASSASSGNTQYF. Written as DNA, the CDR3 is TGTGCCAGCAGTGCCTCTAGCGGGAATACGCAGTATTTT.

V is TRBV4-3 and J is TRBJ1-4, with 9 bases identical to TRBD1. Germline-derived CDR1 and CDR2 are LGHNA and YSLEER. The CDR3 has 14 amino acids. With 4 bases clipped from V and 10 bases from J, the junction kept 7 bases outside the gene matches. CDR3 nucleotide sequence: TGCGCCAGCAGCCCCGGGACAGGGCTTGCAAAACTGTTTTTT. Its translation: CASSPGTGLAKLFF.

This clone was observed a handful of times. The chain recombines TRBV7-2 with TRBJ2-1, with 10 bases matching TRBD2. V dropped 4 bases and J dropped 6; count of bases not matched to a gene: 9. Per the germline V gene, CDR1 is SGHTA and CDR2 is FQGNSA. The CDR3 is 16 amino acids. In DNA form, the CDR3 reads TGTGCCAGCAGCTACCAAGGACTAGCGGCAAGCAATGAGCAGTTCTTC. Translating it yields CASSYQGLAASNEQFF.

V gene TRBV2 combines with J gene TRBJ2-5; 12 bases line up with TRBD2. The ends lost 9 bases at V and 3 bases at J; junction bases unmatched: 5. This CDR3 comprises 14 residues. CDR1 is SNHLY and CDR2 is FYNNEI in the germline V gene. The CDR3 bases are TGTGCCAGGACTAGCGGGAGAGGTGAAGAGACCCAGTACTTC. Translated, it gives CARTSGRGEETQYF.

The gene calls are TRBV29-1 and TRBJ2-2; the D gene is possibly TRBD2 (5 bases). The germline CDR1 and CDR2 sequences are SQVTM and ANQGSEA. The CDR3 is 14 residues long. V dropped 4 bases and J dropped 6 bases, with 15 bases sitting between them. This CDR3 is CSVGGYEDAGELFF. In DNA, the CDR3 is TGCAGCGTTGGAGGGTACGAGGACGCCGGGGAGCTGTTTTTT.